This T cell receptor (beta chain) was profiled in a study of long-term antiretroviral therapy in people with HIV. Germline assignment: CDR1 MGHRA and CDR2 YSYEKL. This CDR3 has 15 amino acids. Trimming took 3 bases from V and 4 from J; bases not matched to a gene: 6. It was version v3.0 of the immunoSEQ assay that was run at survey level. Each sample aimed for about 35,000-50,000 sequenced T-cell genomes. Method: immunoSEQ multiplex PCR; TCRdb's copy keeps in-frame clones and lacks some. This sample carries some 40,000 clones, 94% of them seen once, and the ten largest clones take 2.2%. The chain uses TRBV4-1 and TRBJ1-2; 9 positions match TRBD1. The sequencing used unsorted PBMCs, collected 9 to 9.5 years after starting antiretroviral therapy. The TCR originated in a man younger than 40 with HIV. The CDR3 region is CASSQGQGRGYGYTF. The CDR3 DNA is TGCGCCAGCAGCCAGGGACAGGGAAGAGGCTATGGCTACACCTTC.